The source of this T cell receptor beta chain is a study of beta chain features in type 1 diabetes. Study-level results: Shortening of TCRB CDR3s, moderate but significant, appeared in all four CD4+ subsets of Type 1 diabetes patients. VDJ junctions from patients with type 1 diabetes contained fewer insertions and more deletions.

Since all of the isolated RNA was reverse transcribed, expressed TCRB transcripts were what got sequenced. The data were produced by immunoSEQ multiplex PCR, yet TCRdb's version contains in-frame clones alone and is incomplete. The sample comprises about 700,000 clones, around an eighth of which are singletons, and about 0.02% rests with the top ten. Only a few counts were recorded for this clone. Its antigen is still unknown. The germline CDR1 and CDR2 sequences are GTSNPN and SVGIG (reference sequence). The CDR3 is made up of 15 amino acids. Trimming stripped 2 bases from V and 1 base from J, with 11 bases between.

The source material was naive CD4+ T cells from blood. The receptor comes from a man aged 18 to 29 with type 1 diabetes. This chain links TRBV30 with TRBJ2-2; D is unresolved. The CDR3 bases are TGTGCCTGGAGTTGGCAGCCCGGGAACACCGGGGAGCTGTTTTTT. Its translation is CAWSWQPGNTGELFF.